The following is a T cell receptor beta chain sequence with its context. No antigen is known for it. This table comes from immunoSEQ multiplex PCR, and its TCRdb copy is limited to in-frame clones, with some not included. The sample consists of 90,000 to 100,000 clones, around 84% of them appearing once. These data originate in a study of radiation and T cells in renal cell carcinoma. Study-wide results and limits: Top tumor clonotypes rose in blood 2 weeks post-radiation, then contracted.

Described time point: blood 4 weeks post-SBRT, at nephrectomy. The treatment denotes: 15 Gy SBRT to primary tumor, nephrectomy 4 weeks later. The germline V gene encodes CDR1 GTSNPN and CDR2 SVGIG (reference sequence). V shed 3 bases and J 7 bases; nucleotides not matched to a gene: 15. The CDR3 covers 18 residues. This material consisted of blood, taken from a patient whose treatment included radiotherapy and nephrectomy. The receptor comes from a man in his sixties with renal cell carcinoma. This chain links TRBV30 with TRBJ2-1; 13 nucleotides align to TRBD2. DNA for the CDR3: TGTGCCTGGAGGGGATCCAGACTAGCGGGAGGAGGGTCGAATGAGCAGTTCTTC. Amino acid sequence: CAWRGSRLAGGGSNEQFF.